This record concerns one TCR beta chain sequence. The repertoire was sequenced with immunoSEQ multiplex PCR; TCRdb's copy has only in-frame clones and lacks some. This table has 35,000 to 40,000 clones, 60% to 85% appearing once. The data are from a study of OX40 agonist ivuxolimab in advanced cancers. Study-wide context: Patients took ivuxolimab, an agonistic anti-OX40 (CD134) antibody.

Trimming took off 0 bases at V and 4 bases at J, with 14 bases between the two ends. CDR3 length equals 16 residues. In germline, CDR1 is MNHEY, CDR2 SMNVEV (reference sequence). V usage is TRBV27 and J usage is TRBJ2-3, with D perhaps TRBD1 (5 bases). The receptor was isolated from an adult with an advanced solid tumor such as melanoma, head and neck, liver or kidney cancer. Sample: CD4+ or CD8+ T cells sorted from blood, taken in a trial of the OX40 agonist ivuxolimab. The CDR3 protein is CASSLSGPRQADTQYF. The DNA of the CDR3 is TGTGCCAGCAGTTTATCGGGGCCCCGCCAGGCAGATACGCAGTATTTT.